Listed below are T cell receptor beta chains from one sample, sequenced in a study of T cells in Graves' hyperthyroidism and ophthalmopathy. TCRdb processed the multiplex PCR reads anew with MiXCR; each CDR3 protein has one entry. The profile shows under 400,000 distinct CDR3 sequences, approximately 18% of them singletons. Sequencing was carried out using blood. These receptor sequences come from a woman between 45 and 60 years old with Graves' hyperthyroidism. Each CDR3 is given without its conserved first and last residue.

J | V | CDR3
TRBJ1-2 | TRBV5-1 | ASSLGPGTGT
TRBJ2-3 | TRBV7-9 | ASGRQGATDTQY
TRBJ2-2 | TRBV6-2/TRBV6-3 | ASRQTGGNTGELF
TRBJ2-1 | TRBV15 | ATSEDRVHEQF
TRBJ1-2 | TRBV6-1 | ASSPGSNYGYT
TRBJ1-2 | TRBV20-1 | SAGQGTSNYGYT
TRBJ2-3 | TRBV12-3/TRBV12-4 | ASSLAGVTDTQY
TRBJ2-5 | TRBV10-3 | AISETKVGGREETQY
TRBJ2-2 | TRBV10-3 | AISGRPAGQTGELF
TRBJ2-3 | TRBV6-1 | ASKRRTDLRGTDTQY
TRBJ1-1 | TRBV7-8 | ASSFSGNTEAF
TRBJ2-5 | TRBV19 | ASSRLTGSQETQY
TRBJ2-1 | TRBV7-3 | ASAPTGISYNEQF
TRBJ2-7 | TRBV20-1 | SARGTSGRGFSYEQY
TRBJ1-1 | TRBV9 | ASSGRGSNTEAF
TRBJ1-1 | TRBV24-1 | ATSDLARGNTEAF
TRBJ2-3 | TRBV11-2 | ASSLGLAGNTDTQY
TRBJ2-1 | TRBV2 | ASSMGLQANEQF
TRBJ2-1 | TRBV12-3/TRBV12-4 | ASSHHRGPNNEQF
TRBJ2-1 | TRBV5-8 | ASSSQIYEQF
TRBJ2-1 | TRBV6-1 | ASSGGGYLTPEEMDEQF
TRBJ2-5 | TRBV7-2 | ASSLEVRQETQY
TRBJ1-5 | TRBV6-5 | ASSYSGGGDQPQH
TRBJ1-4 | TRBV6-1 | ASRERGHEKLF
TRBJ2-1 | TRBV5-1 | ASSLGGTSSLNEQF
TRBJ1-6 | TRBV18 | ASSPRQLPDNSPLH
TRBJ2-3 | TRBV12-3/TRBV12-4 | ASSLGTATITDTQY
TRBJ2-7 | TRBV11-2 | ASSPTSGYYEQY
TRBJ2-3 | TRBV5-1 | ASSLVVGDTQY
TRBJ2-2 | TRBV12-3/TRBV12-4 | ASTGRGKPDTGELF
TRBJ1-5 | TRBV29-1 | SVRGNQPQH
TRBJ2-3 | TRBV7-9 | ASSSHTDTQY
TRBJ2-1 | TRBV30 | AWSVSRYNEQF
TRBJ2-1 | TRBV12-3/TRBV12-4 | ASSFGRGHLGQDAYNEQF
TRBJ2-5 | TRBV14 | ASSLGPSLTQY
TRBJ2-7 | TRBV27 | ASSLSRDPYEQY
TRBJ2-2 | TRBV7-9 | ASSLVPGLNTGELF
TRBJ2-3 | TRBV28 | ASSSSPLAPSTDTQY
TRBJ2-1 | TRBV6-6 | ASSYRDIFDEQF
TRBJ2-1 | TRBV11-1 | ASSIGRRTGYNEQF
TRBJ2-7 | TRBV2 | ASSARDGSYEQY
TRBJ2-5 | TRBV30 | AVNSNSGGGETQY